This TCR beta chain was sequenced during a study of CD8 T cells in Susac syndrome (dated by TCRdb to the late 2010s). Looking at the study overall: Among the Susac syndrome patients who were sequenced, clinically active disease was present in six and clinical remission was observed in eight or nine. The study used repertoire sequencing to test whether antigen drove CD8+ T cell activation and differentiation in Susac syndrome. Susac syndrome patients were therapy-naive, on corticosteroids (some also receiving IVIg), or on IVIg alone at blood withdrawal. CD8+ T cell repertoire clonality was compared between some 12 healthy donors, some 14 Susac syndrome patients and 15 multiple sclerosis patients. Results and caveats for the whole study, not just this receptor: The TCR sequencing and HLA analysis was acknowledged to have included a relatively small number of individuals. Susac syndrome CD8+ repertoires showed clonal expansion, highest in CD8+ TEMRA cells and greater in clinically active than remitting patients. Looking at Susac-specific public clones, the researchers identified around 15 in the total CD8+ repertoire and about 5 in the CD8+ TEMRA repertoire.

RNA was extracted with the RNeasy kit and roughly 0.45 to 1 ug was reverse transcribed using random hexamers. The immunoSEQ multiplex PCR assay, which covers 54 Vbeta and 13 Jbeta segments, was used to amplify TCR beta CDR3 regions. Bias from PCR amplification was corrected by using a synthetic template baseline for primer optimization and for computational correction. Under the source paper's analysis protocol: Only productive sequences were kept, with reads annotated to V, D and J genes according to IMGT and analyzed in immunoSEQ Analyzer. Clonality was calculated as one minus the Shannon entropy normalized by log2 of the number of productive unique sequences. Public and private clones were assessed among the 100 most prevalent clones of each patient and control. Clones were defined as Susac-specific when absent from the healthy and MS cohorts, from fewer than 1,300 published viral clones and from other ImmuneACCESS disease sequences. TCRdb took the public reads, trimmed them with fastp at Q25, ran MiXCR for clone calling and kept in-frame beta chains. CDR3 protein duplicates are merged, each entry listing the most common genes and DNA. What appears here as the V and J calls and clone size reflects TCRdb's work, not the paper's. The sample yields 95,000 to 150,000 distinct CDR3 sequences; around 94% were counted once. The ten biggest clones cover 0.2% to 0.25% of the sample.

The CDR3 holds 12 amino acids from the cysteine to the phenylalanine. Just the 36-base CDR3 DNA is kept, in frame starting at base 1. Trimming takes 5 bases off V and 10 bases off J; junction bases not matched to a gene: 7. Peripheral blood CD8+ and CD4+ T cells from healthy donors, Susac syndrome patients and multiple sclerosis patients were profiled using high-throughput TCR beta sequencing. The Susac syndrome patients fulfilled recently defined diagnostic criteria for either definite or probable disease. Bulk CD8+ and CD4+ T cells were purified by magnetic negative isolation, whereas CD8+ TEMRA cells were enriched by FACS. Blood was drawn into EDTA tubes, processed within 24 hours, and PBMCs were isolated by density gradient centrifugation. PBMCs intended for TCR sequencing were cryopreserved in liquid nitrogen and thawed later in a water bath at 37 degrees C. The sorted or isolated CD4+, CD8+ and CD8+ TEMRA cells had a purity of 90% or higher.

On this clonotype: There is no known antigen for this receptor. The input lacks base qualities; no much larger clone sits a single base away.

The sequenced material came from CD8+ T cells from PBMCs. This sequence was found in a human donor with Susac syndrome. This chain is built from TRBV12-3 or TRBV12-4 and TRBJ2-5; 7 central nucleotides agree with TRBD1. At the DNA level, the sequence is TGTGCCAGCAGTCAAGACAGGGTAGACCAGTACTTC. Its coded protein is CASSQDRVDQYF.